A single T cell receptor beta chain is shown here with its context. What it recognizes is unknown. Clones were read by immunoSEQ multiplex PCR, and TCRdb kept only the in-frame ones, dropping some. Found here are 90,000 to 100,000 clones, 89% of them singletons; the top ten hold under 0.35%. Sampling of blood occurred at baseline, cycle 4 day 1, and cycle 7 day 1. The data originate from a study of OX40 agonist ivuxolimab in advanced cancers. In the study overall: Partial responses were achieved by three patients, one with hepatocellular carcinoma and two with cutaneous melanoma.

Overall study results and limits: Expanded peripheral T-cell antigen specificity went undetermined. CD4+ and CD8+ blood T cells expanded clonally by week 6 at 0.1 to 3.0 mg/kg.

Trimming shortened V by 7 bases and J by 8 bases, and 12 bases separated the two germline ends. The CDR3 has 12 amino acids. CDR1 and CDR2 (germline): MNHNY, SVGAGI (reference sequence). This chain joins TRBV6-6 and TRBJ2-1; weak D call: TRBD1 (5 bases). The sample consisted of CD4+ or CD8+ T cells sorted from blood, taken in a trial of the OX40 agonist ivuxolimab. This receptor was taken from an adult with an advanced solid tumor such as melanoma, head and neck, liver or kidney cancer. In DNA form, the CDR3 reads TGTGCCAGCACCTCAAAAGGGGATGAGCAGTTCTTC. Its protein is CASTSKGDEQFF.